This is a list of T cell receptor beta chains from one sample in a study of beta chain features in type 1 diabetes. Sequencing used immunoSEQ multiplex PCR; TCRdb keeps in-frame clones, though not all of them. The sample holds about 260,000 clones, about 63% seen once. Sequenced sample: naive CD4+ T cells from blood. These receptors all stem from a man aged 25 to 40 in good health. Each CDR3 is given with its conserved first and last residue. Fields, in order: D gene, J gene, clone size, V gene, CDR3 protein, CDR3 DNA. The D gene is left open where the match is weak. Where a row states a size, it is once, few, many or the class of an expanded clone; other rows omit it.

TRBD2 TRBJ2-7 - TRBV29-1 CSVRDSAGEEQYF TGCAGCGTCCGGGACTCCGCGGGGGAGGAGCAGTACTTC
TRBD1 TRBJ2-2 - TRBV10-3 CAISESAQGAGELFF TGTGCCATCAGTGAAAGCGCACAGGGGGCCGGGGAGCTGTTTTTT
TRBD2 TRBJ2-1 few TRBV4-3 CASSPNEVAGSYNEQFF TGCGCCAGCAGCCCTAACGAGGTAGCGGGATCCTACAATGAGCAGTTCTTC
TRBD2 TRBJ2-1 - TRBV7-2 CAAGLAGLGLRNEQFF TGTGCCGCCGGGCTAGCGGGATTGGGGCTGAGAAATGAGCAGTTCTTC
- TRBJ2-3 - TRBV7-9 CASSVTDTQYF TGTGCCAGCAGCGTGACAGATACGCAGTATTTT
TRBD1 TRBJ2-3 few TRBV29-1 CSVGTGGLDTQYF TGCAGCGTGGGGACAGGGGGCCTAGATACGCAGTATTTT
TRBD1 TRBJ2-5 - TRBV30 CAWSGYRGSQETQYF TGTGCCTGGAGTGGTTACAGGGGATCCCAAGAGACCCAGTACTTC
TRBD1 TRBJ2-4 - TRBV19 CASSIDRQGSIQYF TGTGCCAGTAGTATAGACCGACAGGGTAGCATTCAGTACTTC
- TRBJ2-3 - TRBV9 CASSPHTDTQYF TGTGCCAGCAGCCCCCACACAGATACGCAGTATTTT
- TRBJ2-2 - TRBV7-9 CASSPSAGELFF TGTGCCAGCAGCCCGTCCGCCGGGGAGCTGTTTTTT
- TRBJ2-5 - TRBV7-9 CASSLEPTETQYF TGTGCCAGCAGCTTAGAGCCTACAGAGACCCAGTACTTC
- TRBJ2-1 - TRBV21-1 CASSTRTGGDEQFF TGTGCCAGCAGCACCCGCACAGGGGGCGACGAGCAGTTCTTC
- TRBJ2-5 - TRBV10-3 CAISDTRAPGETQYF TGTGCCATCAGTGATACCCGTGCCCCTGGGGAGACCCAGTACTTC
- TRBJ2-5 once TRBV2 CASREPPETQYF TGTGCCAGCAGGGAACCTCCAGAGACCCAGTACTTC
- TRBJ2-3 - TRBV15 CATSRVRDSRTTDTQYF TGTGCCACCAGCAGAGTTCGTGACAGCCGCACAACAGATACGCAGTATTTT
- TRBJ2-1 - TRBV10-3 CAISTSSAQGHEQFF TGTGCCATCAGTACGTCTAGTGCCCAGGGCCATGAGCAGTTCTTC
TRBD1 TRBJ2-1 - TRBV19 CASSISRDRDEQFF TGTGCCAGTAGTATATCCCGGGACAGGGATGAGCAGTTCTTC
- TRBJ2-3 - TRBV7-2 CASSPRTDTQYF TGTGCCAGCAGCCCCCGCACAGATACGCAGTATTTT
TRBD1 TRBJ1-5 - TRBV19 CASSVLGQGGNQPQHF TGTGCCAGTAGTGTTCTTGGACAGGGTGGCAATCAGCCCCAGCATTTT
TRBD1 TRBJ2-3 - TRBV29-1 CSVYPGQAHPSTDTQYF TGCAGCGTTTACCCGGGACAGGCGCACCCTAGCACAGATACGCAGTATTTT
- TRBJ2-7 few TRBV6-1 CASSQRGYEQYF TGTGCCAGCAGCCAAAGGGGGTACGAGCAGTACTTC
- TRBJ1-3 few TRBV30 CAWSDWSSGNTIYF TGTGCCTGGAGTGACTGGTCCTCTGGAAACACCATATATTTT
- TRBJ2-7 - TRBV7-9 CASSLVSWVPSYEQYF TGTGCCAGCAGCTTAGTCTCCTGGGTGCCATCCTACGAGCAGTACTTC
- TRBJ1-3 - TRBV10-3 CAISEVEGTIYF TGTGCCATCAGTGAGGTCGAAGGCACCATATATTTT
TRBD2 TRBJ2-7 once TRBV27 CASSPSGRGYEQYF TGTGCCAGCAGTCCAAGCGGGAGGGGGTACGAGCAGTACTTC